This TCR beta chain emerged from a study of T cell changes during pregnancy in multiple sclerosis. Measured with immunoSEQ multiplex PCR; TCRdb has only the in-frame clones, and not every one. Among 75,000 to 80,000 clones listed, roughly 91% were seen once. Trimming took 4 bases from V and 6 from J; bases not matched to a gene: 1. The CDR3 length is 12 residues. CDR1 is SEHNR and CDR2 is FQNEAQ in the germline V gene (reference sequence). The rearrangement joins TRBV7-9 to TRBJ1-2, with 8 bases lining up with TRBD1. Sequencing was performed on peripheral blood, taken after pregnancy. The sequence derives from a female donor in good health, enrolled as a control in a pregnancy study. DNA of the CDR3: TGTGCCAGCAGCTCCAGGGGGCATGGCTACACCTTC. Translating it yields CASSSRGHGYTF.